A single sample gave rise to the 14 T cell receptor beta chains below, sequenced in a study of blood T cells in healthy people across ages. Next came a second PCR, run for roughly 7 to 12 cycles, which used a sample-barcoded 5' primer along with a J-beta primer mix. TCRdb redid the calling of the 5' RACE reads with MiXCR, one entry per CDR3 protein. The sample lists 1,500,000 or so distinct CDR3 sequences; roughly 43% were seen once. Sequenced input: blood. The receptors were sampled from a woman aged 18-29 years in good health.

This chain uses TRBV20-1 with TRBJ1-5; no definite D call. V lost 6 bases and J 7 bases, leaving 13 bases between the germline ends. This CDR3 spans 12 amino acids. Germline V gene sequence: CDR1 DFQATT, CDR2 SNEGSKA (reference sequence). The DNA for the CDR3 is TGCAGTGCGATTAGACGGAGCCAGCCCCAGCATTTT. Protein product: CSAIRRSQPQHF.

The sample holds many counts of this clonotype. Relative to the germline gene, one junction end is altered; a read error may explain this. J is TRBJ1-4 and V is TRBV27, with a weak D call TRBD1 (5 bases). The CDR3 spans 13 residues. Germline V CDR1 and CDR2: MNHEY, SMNVEV (reference sequence). CDR3 loop: CASSLSTGEKLFF. The CDR3 coding sequence is TGCGCCAGCAGCCTGTCAACAGGTGAAAAACTGTTTTTT.

This clonotype was observed a few times. The chain links TRBV5-1 to TRBJ1-2; a possible D gene is TRBD1 (6 bases). Germline values: CDR1 SGHRS, CDR2 YFSETQ. The CDR3 spans 14 residues. V was clipped by 5 bases and J by 4 bases, with 15 bases between them. In nucleotides, the CDR3 is TGCGCCAGCAGTCTTGACACGGACAGCTATGGCTACACCTTC. It codes for CASSLDTDSYGYTF.

About this clonotype: One base away lies a much larger clone, so this may be a sequencing read error. The chain combines TRBV29-1 with TRBJ2-1; the D is unclear. The tail of the sequence fits TRBJ2-7 better, so the J call may be wrong. Per germline, CDR1 SQVTM and CDR2 ANQGSEA. The CDR3 totals 12 residues. CDR3 residues: CSVWGSYNEQYF. The CDR3 region has the DNA TGCAGCGTTTGGGGTTCCTACAATGAGCAGTACTTC.

This clonotype was counted many times. At one end, the junction sequence differs from germline, possibly due to a read error. CDR3 region: CASSLAAGSYEQYF. CDR3 DNA sequence: TGTGCCAGCAGTTTAGCGGCAGGCTCCTACGAGCAGTACTTC. This sequence joins TRBV5-1 and TRBJ2-7, with D possibly being TRBD2 (6 bases). In germline, CDR1 is SGHRS, CDR2 YFSETQ. This CDR3 spans 14 amino acids.

V usage is TRBV28 and J usage is TRBJ2-7, with 8 nucleotides matching TRBD1. The junction had 9 bases not matched to a gene; V was cut back by 5 bases and J by 6 bases. Germline V gives CDR1 MDHEN, CDR2 SYDVKM. The CDR3 extends over 14 amino acids. The CDR3, as DNA: TGTGCCAGCAGTGTTAGACAGGGGTTTGTCGAGCAGTACTTC. Protein: CASSVRQGFVEQYF. The variable domain in full, with the rest retrieved from reference TRBV28 and TRBJ2-7, is DVKVTQSSRYLVKRTGEKVFLECVQDMDHENMFWYRQDPGLGLRLIYFSYDVKMKEKGDIPEGYSVSREKKERFSLILESASTNQTSMYLCASSVRQGFVEQYFGPGTRLTVT.

This chain joins TRBV7-2 and TRBJ1-5; tentative D call: TRBD1 (6 bases). CDR1 is SGHTA, CDR2 FQGNSA, per germline. This CDR3 has 13 amino acids. V dropped 5 bases and J dropped 11 bases, with 16 bases sitting between them. Here the CDR3 reads CASSLDGGMAQHF. The CDR3 nucleotides are TGTGCCAGCAGCCTCGACGGGGGCATGGCCCAGCATTTT.

A single count supports this clonotype. The CDR3 nucleotides read TGTGCCAGCAGTATGCCCGTAGTAGGCGGGAGGGCCTACGAGCAGTACTTC. This encodes CASSMPVVGGRAYEQYF. The chain has TRBV12-3 or TRBV12-4 and TRBJ2-7; 9 bases agree with TRBD2. The CDR3 sequence is 17 residues long. The V and J ends lost 5 bases and 2 bases, in that order; junction bases with no gene match: 13.

Only a few counts were recorded for this clonotype. This chain uses TRBV12-3 or TRBV12-4 with TRBJ1-5; D gene unclear. V lost 3 bases, J lost 2 bases, and 11 bases lay in between. The CDR3 is made up of 15 amino acids. The CDR3 region has the DNA TGTGCCAGCAGTTTTTTAGGACGGGGCAATCAGCCCCAGCATTTT. As protein: CASSFLGRGNQPQHF.

V and J are TRBV6-6 and TRBJ1-1; 9 positions agree with TRBD1. This CDR3 spans 16 amino acids. Unmatched junction bases numbered 6, after V lost 4 bases and J lost 0 bases. CDR1 and CDR2 from the germline V gene are MNHNY and SVGAGI (reference sequence). The CDR3 loop is CASSSHRGPLNTEAFF. The CDR3 nucleotides are TGTGCCAGCAGTTCTCACAGGGGGCCCTTGAACACTGAAGCTTTCTTT.

The chain has TRBV20-1 and TRBJ2-5; D gene unclear. V lost 6 bases and J 11 bases, leaving 13 bases between the germline ends. The CDR3 covers 10 residues. The germline V gene has CDR1 DFQATT and CDR2 SNEGSKA (reference sequence). This chain's CDR3 is CSAAAARQYF. Here the CDR3 DNA reads TGCAGTGCGGCGGCGGCGCGGCAGTACTTC.

This rearrangement joins TRBV7-6 to TRBJ1-5; D is perhaps TRBD1 (6 bases). V lost 5 bases, J lost 6 bases, and 20 bases lay in between. In germline, CDR1 is SGHVS, CDR2 FNYEAQ. This CDR3 has 16 amino acids. This chain's CDR3 is CASSPLGGGLVQPQHF. The CDR3, as DNA: TGTGCCAGCAGCCCGCTAGGCGGGGGGCTTGTTCAGCCCCAGCATTTT. The full variable domain, in which reference TRBV7-6 and TRBJ1-5 provide the parts outside the CDR3, is GAGVSQSPRYKVTKRGQDVALRCDPISGHVSLYWYRQALGQGPEFLTYFNYEAQQDKSGLPNDRFSAERPEGSISTLTIQRTEQRDSAMYRCASSPLGGGLVQPQHFGDGTRLSIL.

This clonotype was found a few times. CDR3 sequence: CSARNVDEQYF. The CDR3 DNA reads TGCAGTGCTAGAAACGTGGACGAGCAGTACTTC. V and J are TRBV20-1 and TRBJ2-7; no reliable D call. Germline-derived CDR1 and CDR2 are DFQATT and SNEGSKA (reference sequence). The ends were cut back, 2 bases at V and 5 bases at J, with 7 bases in the middle. The CDR3 has 11 residues.

Here the CDR3 DNA reads TGCAGTGCTAGGCGGAATCCCGGACAGGCATACAACGAGCAGTACTTC. Amino acids: CSARRNPGQAYNEQYF. The chain has TRBV20-1 and TRBJ2-7; TRBD1 agrees at 7 bases. Germline loops: CDR1 DFQATT, CDR2 SNEGSKA (reference sequence). V gave up 3 bases and J gave up 5 bases; unmatched junction bases: 16. This CDR3 region has 16 residues.